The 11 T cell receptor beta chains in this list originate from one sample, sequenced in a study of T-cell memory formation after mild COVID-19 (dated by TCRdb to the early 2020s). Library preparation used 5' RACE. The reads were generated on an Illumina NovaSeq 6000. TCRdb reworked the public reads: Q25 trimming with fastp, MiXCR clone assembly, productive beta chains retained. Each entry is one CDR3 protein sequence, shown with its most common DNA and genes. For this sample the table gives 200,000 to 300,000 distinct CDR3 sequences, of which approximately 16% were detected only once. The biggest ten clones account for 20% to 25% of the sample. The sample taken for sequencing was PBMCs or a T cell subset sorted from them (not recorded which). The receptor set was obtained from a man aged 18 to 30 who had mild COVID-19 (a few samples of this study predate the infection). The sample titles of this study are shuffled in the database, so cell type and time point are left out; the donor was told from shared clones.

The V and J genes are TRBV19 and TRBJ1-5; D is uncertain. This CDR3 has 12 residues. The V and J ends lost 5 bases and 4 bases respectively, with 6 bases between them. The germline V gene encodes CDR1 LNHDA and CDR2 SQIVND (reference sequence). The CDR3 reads CASSLWNQPQHF. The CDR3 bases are TGTGCCAGTAGTCTCTGGAATCAGCCCCAGCATTTT. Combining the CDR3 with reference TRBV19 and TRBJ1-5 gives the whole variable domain DGGITQSPKYLFRKEGQNVTLSCEQNLNHDAMYWYRQDPGQGLRLIYYSQIVNDFQKGDIAEGYSVSREKKESFPLTVTSAQKNPTAFYLCASSLWNQPQHFGDGTRLSIL.

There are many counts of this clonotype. In nucleotides, the CDR3 is TGTGCCAGCAGGCGGGGTCCGCAAGAGACCCAGTACTTC. Its translation: CASRRGPQETQYF. V gene TRBV6-1 combines with J gene TRBJ2-5; a possible D gene is TRBD2 (6 bases). This CDR3 is 13 amino acids long. Per the germline V gene, CDR1 is MNHNS and CDR2 is SASEGT. Deletions cut 6 bases from V and 2 bases from J, with 10 bases between.

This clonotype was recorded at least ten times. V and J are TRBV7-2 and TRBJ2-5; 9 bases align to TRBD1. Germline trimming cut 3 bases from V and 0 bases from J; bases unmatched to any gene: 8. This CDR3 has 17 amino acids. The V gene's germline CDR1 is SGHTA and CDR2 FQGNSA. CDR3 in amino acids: CASSFPRDRVYQETQYF. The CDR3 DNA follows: TGTGCCAGCAGCTTCCCGCGGGACAGGGTGTACCAAGAGACCCAGTACTTC. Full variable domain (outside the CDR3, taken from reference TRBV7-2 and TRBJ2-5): GAGVSQSPSNKVTEKGKDVELRCDPISGHTALYWYRQSLGQGLEFLIYFQGNSAPDKSGLPSDRFSAERTGGSVSTLTIQRTQQEDSAVYLCASSFPRDRVYQETQYFGPGTRLLVL.

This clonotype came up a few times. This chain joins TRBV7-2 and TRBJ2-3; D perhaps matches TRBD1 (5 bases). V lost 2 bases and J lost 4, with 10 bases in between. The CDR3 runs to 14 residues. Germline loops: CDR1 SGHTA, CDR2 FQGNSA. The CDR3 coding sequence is TGTGCCAGCAGCTTATCCAGGGCTGCAGATACGCAGTATTTT. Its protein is CASSLSRAADTQYF.

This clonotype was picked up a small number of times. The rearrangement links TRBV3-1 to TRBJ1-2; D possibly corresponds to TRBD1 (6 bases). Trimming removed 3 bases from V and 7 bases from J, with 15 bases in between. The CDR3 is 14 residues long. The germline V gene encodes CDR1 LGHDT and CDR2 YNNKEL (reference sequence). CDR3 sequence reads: CASSHYAGERGYTF. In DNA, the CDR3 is TGTGCCAGCAGCCACTACGCAGGGGAGCGTGGCTACACCTTC.

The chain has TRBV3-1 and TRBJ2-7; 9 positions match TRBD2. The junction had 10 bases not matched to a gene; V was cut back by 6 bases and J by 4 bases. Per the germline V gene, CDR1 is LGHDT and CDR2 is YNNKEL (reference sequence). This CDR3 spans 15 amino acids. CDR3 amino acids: CASSWERGAAYEQYF. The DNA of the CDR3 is TGTGCCAGCAGTTGGGAGCGGGGGGCCGCATACGAGCAGTACTTC.

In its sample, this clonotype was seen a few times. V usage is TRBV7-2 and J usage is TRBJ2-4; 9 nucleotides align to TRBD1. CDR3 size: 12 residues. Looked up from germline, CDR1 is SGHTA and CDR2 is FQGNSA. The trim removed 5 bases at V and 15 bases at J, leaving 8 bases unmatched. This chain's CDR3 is CASSLPPGQGYF. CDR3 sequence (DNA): TGTGCCAGCAGCCTACCGCCGGGACAGGGGTACTTC.

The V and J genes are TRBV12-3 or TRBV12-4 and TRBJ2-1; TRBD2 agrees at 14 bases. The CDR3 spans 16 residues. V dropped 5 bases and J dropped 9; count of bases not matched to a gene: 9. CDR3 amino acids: CASSAVTSGGASEQFF. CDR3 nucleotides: TGTGCCAGCAGTGCCGTGACTAGCGGGGGGGCTAGTGAGCAGTTCTTC.

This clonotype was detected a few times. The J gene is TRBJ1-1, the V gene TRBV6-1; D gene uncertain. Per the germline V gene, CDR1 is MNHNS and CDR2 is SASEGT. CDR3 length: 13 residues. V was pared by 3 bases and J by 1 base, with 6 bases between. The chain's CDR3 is CASSEPGNTEAFF. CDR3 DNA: TGTGCCAGCAGTGAGCCAGGGAACACTGAAGCTTTCTTT.

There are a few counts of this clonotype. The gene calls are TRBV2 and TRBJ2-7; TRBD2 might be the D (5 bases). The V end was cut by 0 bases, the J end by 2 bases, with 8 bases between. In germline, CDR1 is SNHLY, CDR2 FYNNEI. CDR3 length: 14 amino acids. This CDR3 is CASSEAGRTYEQYV. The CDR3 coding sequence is TGTGCCAGCAGTGAAGCGGGGAGAACCTACGAGCAGTACGTC.

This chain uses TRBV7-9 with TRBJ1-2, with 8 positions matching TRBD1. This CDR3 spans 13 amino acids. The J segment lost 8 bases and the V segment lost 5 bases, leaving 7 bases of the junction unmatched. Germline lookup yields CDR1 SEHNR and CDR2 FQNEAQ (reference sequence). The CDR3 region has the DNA TGTGCCAGCAGCGTCGACAGGGGAGGCGGCTACACCTTC. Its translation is CASSVDRGGGYTF.